A single T cell receptor (beta chain) is shown here with its context. Its cognate antigen has yet to be identified. Base qualities are not provided; no much larger clone lies one nucleotide away. The trial excluded patients who had a history of autoimmune disease or who were on systemic immunosuppression. In every dose cohort, peripheral blood was drawn for TCR sequencing at baseline, cycle 4 day 1, and cycle 7 day 1. The samples were taken from a phase I, first-in-human, multicenter, open-label dose-escalation trial of ivuxolimab. Adults with locally advanced or metastatic melanoma, renal cell, hepatocellular, or head and neck squamous cell carcinoma were enrolled in the trial. Before TCR sequencing, CD4+ T cells and CD8+ T cells from peripheral blood were sorted into separate populations. These data belong to a study of OX40 agonist ivuxolimab in advanced cancers. About the full investigation: The costimulatory receptor OX40 (CD134) was targeted by ivuxolimab, a fully human IgG2 agonistic monoclonal antibody. Intravenous ivuxolimab was administered to patients every 2 weeks at six dose levels: 0.01, 0.1, 0.3, 1.5, 3 and 10 mg/kg. Of the 50 to 55 dose-escalation patients, hepatocellular carcinoma was present in roughly 19, melanoma in roughly 15, renal cell carcinoma in 9 and head and neck cancer in 9. A male proportion of around 83% and a mean age of approximately 60 years, ranging from 23 to 79, were recorded for the dose-escalation cohort. Prior anti-PD-1, anti-PD-L1 or anti-CTLA-4 therapy was permitted, and checkpoint inhibitors had been received by 30% to 40% of dose-escalation patients. Three dose-escalation patients achieved partial responses, one with hepatocellular carcinoma and two with cutaneous melanoma. The purpose of peripheral TCRbeta sequencing was to test whether ivuxolimab changed TCR sequence diversity and led to clonal T-cell expansion. The paper covers the monotherapy dose-escalation part of the phase I ivuxolimab trial, which included N of about 56 patients. The study at large found these results: In partial responders in the 0.1-3.0 mg/kg groups, normalized peripheral clonal expansion was found to be among the lowest, especially among CD8+ T cells. After ivuxolimab, expanded clones were on average more numerous among CD8+ T cells than among CD4+ T cells. Low levels of normalized T-cell clonal expansion were also seen in some patients who did not respond. The antigen specificity of the clonally expanded peripheral T cells was not determined. At doses of 0.1 to 3.0 mg/kg, clonal expansion of both CD4+ and CD8+ T cells in blood was seen between baseline and week 6.

To sequence the TCRbeta CDR3 region, genomic DNA was isolated from the sorted cells. The immunoSEQ Assay was used to sequence the TCRbeta CDR3 regions. TCRdb took over this immuneACCESS table, retaining in-frame rearrangements with V and J assigned. Such tables are incomplete; in checked studies, under half of the missing clones stem from an unresolved V gene, and the remainder is unexplained. This sample has approximately 63,000 clones in its table, and around 89% of those were observed once. The ten largest clones take up roughly 6% of the sample. The V end loses 6 bases and the J end loses 4 bases, and a stretch of 15 bases separates them. The CDR3 sequence holds 14 residues, the cysteine and phenylalanine included. The sequence is cut down to CDR3 DNA, 42 bases in frame from base 1. Via the germline V gene (reference sequence), CDR1 is MNHEY and CDR2 SMNVEV.

Here the sequenced sample was CD4+ or CD8+ T cells sorted from blood, taken in a trial of the OX40 agonist ivuxolimab. The sequence links TRBV27 to TRBJ1-2; no confident D gene assignment can be made. This clonotype was sampled from an adult with an advanced solid tumor such as melanoma, head and neck, liver or kidney cancer. This receptor has the CDR3 CASSGGSGGYGYTF. The nucleotide sequence is TGTGCCAGCAGCGGCGGCTCCGGTGGCTATGGCTACACCTTC.